The T cell receptor beta chain under discussion was sequenced for a study of CD8+CD57+ T cells in acquired aplastic anemia (dated by TCRdb to 2017 to 2018). About the investigation overall: Extracted DNA from sorted CD4+ and CD8+ cells averaged approximately 3.4 ug, ranging from roughly 0.17 to 30 ug. CD8+CD57+ expansion was defined as a frequency above the mean frequency observed in healthy subjects.

Patients chosen for sequencing had shown expansion of CD8+CD57+ cells by flow cytometry. Every patient had a diagnosis of severe acquired aplastic anemia based on International Study of Aplastic Anemia and Agranulocytosis and Camitta criteria. No patient had received any therapy when blood was sampled. The study deep-sequenced TCR repertoires of sorted CD4+ and CD8+ blood T cells from severe aplastic anemia patients and healthy subjects. Patients were enrolled in the USA under clinicaltrials.gov protocols 00001620, 01623167, 00001397, 00071045, 00081523 and 00961064. Ficoll-Paque density gradient centrifugation was used to isolate peripheral blood mononuclear cells. CD4+ and CD8+ T cells were sorted by FACS or magnetic beads before DNA extraction. Genomic DNA served as template for TCR beta VDJ combination and CDR3 sequence profiling. An Illumina HiSeq 2000 was used for TCR repertoire sequencing. The original pipeline was this. TRBV/TRBJ rearrangement plots, CDR3 size and DJ length profiles, and Simpson's diversity index were used to evaluate the repertoires. Whichever DNA sequence was most abundant in the deep sequencing data was defined as the immunodominant clone. CDR3 amino acid sequences were screened for sharing across subjects and compared with published repertoires and the VDJdb database. The public sequencing data were trimmed at Q25 with fastp and processed into clonotypes with MiXCR by TCRdb, which kept only in-frame beta chains. Rows matching on CDR3 protein sequence are summarized as one entry with the most common DNA and genes. The V and J calls shown here were made by TCRdb, not taken from the authors' results. The sample data list 80,000 or so distinct CDR3 sequences, and around 70% of these were observed just once. 80% to 90% of the sample rests with the top ten.

There are many counts of this clonotype. This receptor's antigen is unknown. No base-level quality is on record; no much larger clone is a single base apart. Beyond this particular receptor, the publication reports: Some 27 CD8+ CDR3 sequences were found in both patients and controls but appeared to be highly expressed in patients and within the immunodominant clones of the patients. Patients and healthy controls showed no significant difference in CD8+ Simpson's diversity (P=0.060).

The CDR3 sequence holds 12 residues, the cysteine and phenylalanine included. This entry keeps only the CDR3 DNA: 36 bases, framed from base 1. Cut back by 7 bases and 10 bases, the V and J ends lie 13 bases apart. From a lookup of the germline V gene, CDR1 and CDR2 are KGHDR and SFDVKD. This chain is built from TRBV24-1 and TRBJ2-1; tentative D gene TRBD2, with 5 bases matching. The sequence was obtained from a human donor with aplastic anemia. The specimen was sorted CD4+, CD8+, or CD8+CD57+ T cells (not recorded which) from PBMCs. Here the CDR3 is given as CATRNGEREQFF. The nucleotide sequence reads as follows: TGTGCCACCAGGAATGGAGAGCGGGAGCAGTTCTTC.